One TCR beta chain is described in this entry. The sample is drawn from a study of T cell responses to AZD1222 COVID-19 vaccine. The CDR3 has 13 residues. The germline V gene has CDR1 LGHDT and CDR2 YNNKEL (reference sequence). Trimming left V 3 bases short and J 7 bases short, with 10 bases between. Clones were read by immunoSEQ multiplex PCR, and TCRdb kept only the in-frame ones, dropping some. Among approximately 150,000 clones listed, 90% to 95% were seen once. The V and J genes are TRBV3-1 (or the pseudogene TRBV3-2) and TRBJ1-3; D not resolved. This sequence was found in an adult in good health. The input for sequencing was peripheral blood, taken on day 0 of AZD1222 vaccination. For the CDR3, the DNA is TGTGCCAGCAGCCAGGTCGATGGGAACACCATATATTTT. Its protein is CASSQVDGNTIYF.